The clone carrying this T cell receptor beta chain appeared a single time. The antigen remains undetermined. These data come from a study of circulating tumor DNA in untreated peripheral T-cell lymphoma. This tumor tissue came from a pretreatment baseline collection. Study-level findings and limits: Tumor-specific clonotypes: identified in approximately 73% of patients, 85% to 90% of baseline tissues.

The CDR3 has 15 amino acids. Per germline, CDR1 MGHRA and CDR2 YSYEKL. Trimming shortened V by 4 bases and J by 0 bases, and 10 bases separated the two germline ends. Assay: immunoSEQ multiplex PCR; the TCRdb copy retains only in-frame clones and omits some. The sample lists about 8,900 clones; roughly 80% were seen once. The rearrangement joins TRBV4-1 to TRBJ1-3; no definite D call. The sequenced material came from tumor tissue. The sequence was collected from a human donor with peripheral T-cell lymphoma. The CDR3 DNA reads as TGCGCCAGCAGCCTCGAGACAACCTCTGGAAACACCATATATTTT. This codes for CASSLETTSGNTIYF.